This TCR beta chain came from a study of shared clonotypes between healthy human individuals. Germline loops: CDR1 SGHAT, CDR2 FQNNGV. The CDR3 has 15 residues. Trimming took off 4 bases at V and 2 bases at J, with 14 bases between the two ends. Study-level findings and limits: Among several donors, around 5% of naive CD4 clonotypes were found in common. Sorted-subset sequencing was shown by rarefaction to be incomplete despite large depth. Donor clonotype sharing was expected to depend on sequencing depth. Naive subsets generally had larger estimated richness than memory subsets.

Clones were sequenced by immunoSEQ multiplex PCR, and TCRdb holds only the in-frame ones, with some missing. The repertoire holds more than 1 million clones, with 75% to 85% as singletons. A note on this clone: The antigen remains undetermined.

What was sequenced was memory CD4+ T cells from PBMCs. The sample's subset: CD45RA-negative fraction. The chain has TRBV11-2 and TRBJ2-5; D ambiguous. This sequence originates from a man between 18 and 35 years old in good health. Some clones in this sample may be carry-over from other donors' samples. CDR3 in DNA: TGTGCCAGCAGCTCACAACGGGTGGGACAAGAGACCCAGTACTTC. This encodes CASSSQRVGQETQYF. Full variable domain (rest looked up from reference TRBV11-2 and TRBJ2-5): EAGVAQSPRYKIIEKRQSVAFWCNPISGHATLYWYQQILGQGPKLLIQFQNNGVVDDSQLPKDRFSAERLKGVDSTLKIQPAKLEDSAVYLCASSSQRVGQETQYFGPGTRLLVL.